This TCR beta chain was retrieved from a study of graft-versus-host responses after intestinal transplantation. The wider study: Each transplant was multivisceral, liver-intestinal, or isolated intestinal. Tacrolimus and steroids were given for about 3 years to all recipients after anti-thymocyte globulin induction.

On this clone itself: Its specificity is unknown.

The data were produced by immunoSEQ multiplex PCR, yet TCRdb's version contains in-frame clones alone and is incomplete. Found here are tens of thousands of clones, roughly 91% of them singletons; the top ten hold over 0.08%. This CDR3 has 11 amino acids. CDR1 is SQVTM, CDR2 ANQGSEA, per germline. V lost 6 bases and J lost 3, with 8 bases in between. This chain connects TRBV29-1 to TRBJ1-1; D unclear. This receptor was taken from a human donor who received an intestinal transplant. The material was unstimulated CD4+ T cells sorted from spleen or lymph node cells, obtained before intestinal transplant. CDR3 region: CSVTPDTEAFF. The CDR3 coding sequence is TGCAGCGTCACCCCGGACACTGAAGCTTTCTTT.